These 30 T cell receptor beta chains originate from one sample sequenced in a study of cytomegalovirus exposure and HLA in healthy donors. Profiling relied on immunoSEQ multiplex PCR, and the TCRdb table lists in-frame clones only, not all of them. This table has some 180,000 clones, approximately 89% appearing once. Sequenced sample: PBMCs. The receptors originated from a man aged 30 to 39 in good health and CMV-seropositive.

The chain couples TRBV5-1 to TRBJ1-2; maybe TRBD1 (6 bases). V shed 4 bases and J shed 8 bases, with 24 bases lying between them. CDR1 is SGHRS and CDR2 is YFSETQ in the germline V gene. The CDR3 contains 16 residues. CDR3 sequence reads: CASSLQSDSLPSGYTF. In nucleotides, the CDR3 is TGCGCCAGCAGCCTTCAATCGGACAGCCTTCCCTCAGGCTACACCTTC.

This clone was seen once. The genes are TRBV5-1 and TRBJ2-2; D possibly corresponds to TRBD1 (6 bases). This CDR3 is 18 amino acids long. Germline V gene data show CDR1 as SGHRS and CDR2 as YFSETQ. V was cut by 1 base and J by 3 bases, with 19 bases left in between. DNA for the CDR3: TGCGCCAGCAGCTTGAGGACAGCACCACTTTCCCACACCGGGGAGCTGTTTTTT. This sequence encodes CASSLRTAPLSHTGELFF.

V and J are TRBV29-1 and TRBJ1-1, with D unresolved. The CDR3 is 14 amino acids. Trimming cost V 0 bases and J 4 bases, with 12 bases left between them. Germline loops: CDR1 SQVTM, CDR2 ANQGSEA. CDR3 sequence: CSVEDSRNSTEAFF. The CDR3 coding sequence is TGCAGCGTTGAAGATTCCCGAAACAGCACTGAAGCTTTCTTT.

This clone was seen once. The chain uses TRBV28 and TRBJ1-1; no firm D call. This CDR3 has 12 amino acids. Germline V gene sequence: CDR1 MDHEN, CDR2 SYDVKM. With 7 bases removed from V and 2 bases from J, the gap between germline ends came to 8 bases. The CDR3 DNA reads TGTGCCAGCATCAAAGTAAACACTGAAGCTTTCTTT. Translated: CASIKVNTEAFF. The full variable domain, rest sourced from reference TRBV28 and TRBJ1-1, is DVKVTQSSRYLVKRTGEKVFLECVQDMDHENMFWYRQDPGLGLRLIYFSYDVKMKEKGDIPEGYSVSREKKERFSLILESASTNQTSMYLCASIKVNTEAFFGQGTRLTVV.

The chain uses TRBV6-6 and TRBJ1-2; TRBD1 is a possible D gene (6 bases). With 4 bases removed from V and 2 bases from J, the gap between germline ends came to 11 bases. The CDR3 extends over 14 amino acids. Germline loops: CDR1 MNHNY, CDR2 SVGAGI (reference sequence). Here the CDR3 DNA reads TGTGCCAGCAGTTCCCCGGACAGAAACTATGGCTACACCTTC. Protein product: CASSSPDRNYGYTF.

The chain links TRBV6-1 to TRBJ2-7, with no clear D. The CDR3 is 14 residues long. Looked up from germline, CDR1 is MNHNS and CDR2 is SASEGT. Trimming shortened V by 2 bases and J by 2 bases, and 10 bases separated the two germline ends. The CDR3 protein is CASSEKLWAYEQYF. The CDR3, as DNA: TGTGCCAGCAGTGAAAAGCTGTGGGCCTACGAGCAGTACTTC.

Concerning this clone itself: The sample contains more than one DNA sequence encoding this CDR3. The chain joins TRBV9 to TRBJ2-3; D perhaps matches TRBD2 (6 bases). The CDR3 has 13 amino acids. V was pared by 3 bases and J by 4 bases, with 9 bases between. Germline lookup yields CDR1 SGDLS and CDR2 YYNGEE. The CDR3 loop reads CASSASGADTQYF. CDR3 coding DNA: TGTGCCAGCAGCGCCTCGGGGGCAGATACGCAGTATTTT.

The chain uses TRBV7-3 and TRBJ2-3; 7 positions agree with TRBD2. Unmatched junction bases numbered 19, after V lost 5 bases and J lost 5 bases. CDR3 length: 18 residues. CDR1 and CDR2 from the germline V gene are SGHTA and FQGTGA. The CDR3 reads CASSPNPLAFTGGDTQYF. The CDR3 DNA reads TGTGCCAGCAGCCCCAACCCACTAGCGTTTACGGGGGGAGATACGCAGTATTTT.

The chain couples TRBV19 to TRBJ2-7, with 7 bases that match TRBD2. CDR3 length equals 13 residues. V shed 3 bases and J 7 bases; nucleotides not matched to a gene: 6. Germline V gives CDR1 LNHDA, CDR2 SQIVND (reference sequence). Written as DNA, the CDR3 is TGTGCCAGTAGTATGGCGGGAGCGGGGGAGCAGTACTTC. Its protein product is CASSMAGAGEQYF.

CDR3 sequence reads: CASSLHLPGLVRGGTYNEQFF. In DNA, the CDR3 is TGCGCCAGCAGCTTACACCTCCCGGGACTAGTTAGGGGGGGAACCTACAATGAGCAGTTCTTC. The chain is built from TRBV5-1 and TRBJ2-1, with 8 bases that match TRBD2. The J segment lost 2 bases and the V segment lost 2 bases, leaving 21 bases of the junction unmatched. Germline CDR1 reads SGHRS; CDR2 reads YFSETQ. This CDR3 comprises 21 residues.

This CDR3 is CASQRPAGNQPQHF. As DNA, the CDR3 is TGTGCCAGCCAGCGGCCTGCGGGCAATCAGCCCCAGCATTTT. This chain links TRBV19 with TRBJ1-5, with D hard to call. Trimming took off 9 bases at V and 2 bases at J, with 14 bases between the two ends. The CDR3 has 14 amino acids. CDR1 LNHDA and CDR2 SQIVND come from the germline V gene (reference sequence).

The chain carries TRBV9 and TRBJ1-2; 10 bases match TRBD1. Germline lookup yields CDR1 SGDLS and CDR2 YYNGEE. After removal of 3 bases from V and 1 base from J, the junction contained 9 bases not matched to a gene. The CDR3 has 17 residues. The CDR3 here is CASSGAGTGVGNYGYTF. As DNA, the CDR3 is TGTGCCAGCAGCGGAGCCGGGACAGGGGTGGGTAACTATGGCTACACCTTC.

This sequence joins TRBV7-9 and TRBJ2-5; D possibly matches TRBD1 or TRBD2 (5 bases each). V was cut by 5 bases and J by 5 bases, with 15 bases left in between. CDR1 and CDR2 (germline): SEHNR, FQNEAQ (reference sequence). The CDR3 is made up of 14 amino acids. The CDR3 nucleotides are TGTGCCAGCAGCCGGGACGGATTCCCGGAGACCCAGTACTTC. Protein: CASSRDGFPETQYF.

The chain combines TRBV5-6 with TRBJ1-1; D unresolved. V lost 0 bases and J lost 0, with 9 bases in between. The germline CDR1 and CDR2 sequences are SGHDT and YYEEEE. CDR3 size: 15 residues. This CDR3 is CASSLGRMMNTEAFF. The CDR3, as DNA: TGTGCCAGCAGCTTGGGCAGGATGATGAACACTGAAGCTTTCTTT. Using reference TRBV5-6 and TRBJ1-1 for the parts outside the CDR3, the full variable domain is DAGVTQSPTHLIKTRGQQVTLRCSPKSGHDTVSWYQQALGQGPQFIFQYYEEEERQRGNFPDRFSGHQFPNYSSELNVNALLLGDSALYLCASSLGRMMNTEAFFGQGTRLTVV.

This CDR3 is CASSFRGAPETQYF. In DNA form, the CDR3 reads TGTGCCAGCAGCTTCAGGGGAGCTCCAGAGACCCAGTACTTC. The J gene is TRBJ2-5, the V gene TRBV5-6, with a tentative D call TRBD1 (6 bases). V was shortened by 2 bases and J by 4 bases, with 12 bases between the two germline ends. This CDR3 is built from 14 residues. The V gene's germline CDR1 is SGHDT and CDR2 YYEEEE.

V gene TRBV27 combines with J gene TRBJ1-1; a possible D gene is TRBD1 (6 bases). This CDR3 comprises 13 residues. The germline V gene has CDR1 MNHEY and CDR2 SMNVEV (reference sequence). Trimming stripped 5 bases from V and 4 bases from J, with 11 bases between. The CDR3 nucleotides are TGTGCCAGCAGTATCGGACAGCTCACTGAAGCTTTCTTT. Its translation is CASSIGQLTEAFF.

This rearrangement joins TRBV27 to TRBJ2-5; no clear D gene. The V gene lost 5 bases and the J gene lost 2 bases, with 12 bases spanning the gap. There are 14 residues in the CDR3. Per germline, CDR1 MNHEY and CDR2 SMNVEV (reference sequence). The CDR3, as DNA: TGTGCCAGCAGTCCCGGCAGGAATCAAGAGACCCAGTACTTC. Its translation is CASSPGRNQETQYF.

The chain has TRBV7-9 and TRBJ2-3; 13 bases map to TRBD2. This CDR3 contains 16 residues. V trimming: 5 bases; J trimming: 2 bases; junction bases outside the gene matches: 4. The germline V gene encodes CDR1 SEHNR and CDR2 FQNEAQ (reference sequence). CDR3 nucleotides: TGTGCCAGCAGCACGACTAGCGGGGGGAACACAGATACGCAGTATTTT. Its protein product is CASSTTSGGNTDTQYF.

The chain joins TRBV6-5 to TRBJ1-3; TRBD1 is a possible D gene (5 bases). Per the germline V gene, CDR1 is MNHEY and CDR2 is SVGAGI. V dropped 8 bases and J dropped 6 bases, with 14 bases sitting between them. There are 13 residues in the CDR3. CDR3 sequence (DNA): TGTGCCAGCTTTGCCCAGGGAGAAAACACCATATATTTT. Its protein is CASFAQGENTIYF.

The V call is TRBV6-5, the J call TRBJ2-7; 9 nucleotides align to TRBD1. Unmatched junction bases numbered 4, after V lost 2 bases and J lost 5 bases. From germline, CDR1 is MNHEY and CDR2 SVGAGI. The CDR3 is made up of 14 amino acids. This CDR3 is CASSYDRGFDEQYF. The CDR3 nucleotides are TGTGCCAGCAGTTACGACAGGGGGTTCGACGAGCAGTACTTC.

This chain uses TRBV4-1 with TRBJ2-1; the match to TRBD2 covers 10 bases. The junction had 5 bases not matched to a gene; V was cut back by 4 bases and J by 5 bases. Germline lookup yields CDR1 MGHRA and CDR2 YSYEKL. The CDR3 covers 15 residues. This CDR3 reads CASSPSGGGHNEQFF. In DNA form, the CDR3 reads TGCGCCAGCAGCCCTAGCGGGGGAGGTCACAATGAGCAGTTCTTC.

The rearrangement links TRBV29-1 to TRBJ1-1; D is unresolved. The germline CDR1 and CDR2 sequences are SQVTM and ANQGSEA. V was cut by 6 bases and J by 0 bases, with 5 bases left in between. CDR3 length: 11 residues. CDR3 amino acids: CSVGMNTEAFF. The DNA of the CDR3 is TGCAGCGTGGGAATGAACACTGAAGCTTTCTTT.

The rearrangement joins TRBV7-9 to TRBJ2-4; D assignment may be TRBD1 or TRBD2 (7 bases each). The V and J ends lost 5 bases and 1 base respectively, with 15 bases between them. In germline, CDR1 is SEHNR, CDR2 FQNEAQ (reference sequence). This CDR3 has 16 amino acids. The CDR3 reads CASSEGAGVAKNIQYF. CDR3 in DNA: TGTGCCAGCAGCGAGGGGGCGGGAGTTGCCAAAAACATTCAGTACTTC. The full variable domain, rest sourced from reference TRBV7-9 and TRBJ2-4, is DTGVSQNPRHKITKRGQNVTFRCDPISEHNRLYWYRQTLGQGPEFLTYFQNEAQLEKSRLLSDRFSAERPKGSFSTLEIQRTEQGDSAMYLCASSEGAGVAKNIQYFGAGTRLSVL.

V and J are TRBV6-1 and TRBJ1-1, with 9 positions matching TRBD1. This CDR3 has 14 amino acids. The J segment lost 2 bases and the V segment lost 6 bases, leaving 4 bases of the junction unmatched. Germline CDR1 is MNHNS and CDR2 is SASEGT. Here the CDR3 DNA reads TGTGCCAGCAGCCGGACAGGGGAAAACACTGAAGCTTTCTTT. This sequence encodes CASSRTGENTEAFF.

The chain employs TRBV27 and TRBJ2-5; D uncertain. The V gene lost 3 bases and the J gene lost 2 bases, with 7 bases spanning the gap. The CDR3 runs to 13 residues. Germline V gives CDR1 MNHEY, CDR2 SMNVEV (reference sequence). CDR3 DNA: TGTGCCAGCAGTTTTCGCGATCAAGAGACCCAGTACTTC. Residues: CASSFRDQETQYF.

This rearrangement joins TRBV5-4 to TRBJ2-3; 8 bases agree with TRBD2. Per the germline V gene, CDR1 is SGHNT and CDR2 is YYREEE (reference sequence). The CDR3 covers 16 residues. V shed 4 bases and J 2 bases; nucleotides not matched to a gene: 9. The CDR3 region is CASSIRTSSFTDTQYF. As DNA, the CDR3 is TGTGCCAGCAGCATCCGGACTAGCAGTTTCACAGATACGCAGTATTTT. The full variable domain, rest sourced from reference TRBV5-4 and TRBJ2-3, is ETGVTQSPTHLIKTRGQQVTLRCSSQSGHNTVSWYQQALGQGPQFIFQYYREEENGRGNFPPRFSGLQFPNYSSELNVNALELDDSALYLCASSIRTSSFTDTQYFGPGTRLTVL.

This chain joins TRBV5-5 and TRBJ2-3; D is possibly TRBD1 (5 bases). CDR3 length equals 16 residues. Trimming removed 2 bases at V and 2 bases at J, with 15 bases between. The germline gives CDR1 SGHKS, CDR2 YYEKEE (reference sequence). The CDR3 nucleotides read TGTGCCAGCAGCTTCCAAGGAGTTGGGGCCACAGATACGCAGTATTTT. Translating it yields CASSFQGVGATDTQYF. The whole variable domain, remainder taken from reference TRBV5-5 and TRBJ2-3, is DAGVTQSPTHLIKTRGQQVTLRCSPISGHKSVSWYQQVLGQGPQFIFQYYEKEERGRGNFPDRFSARQFPNYSSELNVNALLLGDSALYLCASSFQGVGATDTQYFGPGTRLTVL.

The V gene is TRBV4-1, the J gene TRBJ2-7, with 12 bases lining up with TRBD1. V gave up 3 bases and J gave up 6 bases; unmatched junction bases: 9. From germline, CDR1 is MGHRA and CDR2 YSYEKL. The CDR3 covers 16 residues. Here the CDR3 reads CASSQGSGQGATEQYF. The CDR3 nucleotides read TGCGCCAGCAGCCAGGGGTCGGGACAGGGGGCGACCGAGCAGTACTTC.

V is TRBV6-1 and J is TRBJ2-3, with 9 bases that match TRBD2. CDR1 MNHNS and CDR2 SASEGT come from the germline V gene. Trimming took 4 bases from V and 7 from J; bases not matched to a gene: 6. The CDR3 is 14 residues long. CDR3 amino acids: CASSVSGGLYTQYF. CDR3 sequence (DNA): TGTGCCAGCAGTGTAAGCGGGGGGTTATATACGCAGTATTTT.

The V and J genes are TRBV28 and TRBJ1-4, with D tentatively TRBD1 (6 bases). V was shortened by 5 bases and J by 6 bases, with 13 bases between the two germline ends. This CDR3 contains 14 residues. Germline V gene sequence: CDR1 MDHEN, CDR2 SYDVKM. CDR3 in amino acids: CASSRGGGYEKLFF. The CDR3 DNA reads TGTGCCAGCAGTCGAGGGGGGGGATATGAAAAACTGTTTTTT. Complete variable domain (other parts from reference TRBV28 and TRBJ1-4): DVKVTQSSRYLVKRTGEKVFLECVQDMDHENMFWYRQDPGLGLRLIYFSYDVKMKEKGDIPEGYSVSREKKERFSLILESASTNQTSMYLCASSRGGGYEKLFFGSGTQLSVL.